This TCR beta chain was captured by sequencing in a study of T cell repertoires in cytomegalovirus infection (dated by TCRdb to between 2017 and 2020). A note on the overall study: Donor HLA type was relevant to the analysis, because carriage of CMV infection together with the matching HLA type was indicated by public TCR beta signatures.

Study-level results and caveats: The ex vivo response was dominated by HLA-C-restricted CMV-specific TCR beta clonotypes, which also provided the single most frequent clonotype in two of eight donors. In both this cohort and an independent approximately 370-donor cohort, the cumulative frequency of public TCR beta family members distinguished carriers of CMV infection plus the relevant HLA type.

A word on this clonotype: Its cognate antigen has yet to be identified. Base-call qualities are not available, and no considerably larger clone is one nucleotide away.

Trimmed from V: 1 base; trimmed from J: 4 bases; junction bases lacking a gene match: 7. Measured from the cysteine to the phenylalanine, the CDR3 is 17 residues long. Solely the CDR3 DNA is kept, with 51 bases framed from the first base. Based on the germline V gene, the CDR1 and CDR2 sequences are MGHRA and YSYEKL. The instrument given in TCRdb is Illumina HiSeq 1500. In-frame beta chains were kept once TCRdb had trimmed the public reads at Q25 with fastp and called clones with MiXCR. Rows matching on CDR3 protein sequence are summarized as one entry with the most common DNA and genes. The sample table records about 740,000 distinct CDR3 sequences; approximately 40% of these occur just once. Under 3.5% of the sample is in the top ten clones.

Recombination connected TRBV4-1 to TRBJ2-2; 9 bases in between match TRBD2. The sequence was obtained from a human donor in good health (CMV status not recorded). Some clones in this sample may be carry-over from other donors' samples. Sequenced sample: PBMCs. CDR3 protein: CASSQAFIAGVTGELFF. The nucleotide sequence reads as follows: TGCGCCAGCAGCCAAGCATTTATAGCGGGAGTCACCGGGGAGCTGTTTTTT.